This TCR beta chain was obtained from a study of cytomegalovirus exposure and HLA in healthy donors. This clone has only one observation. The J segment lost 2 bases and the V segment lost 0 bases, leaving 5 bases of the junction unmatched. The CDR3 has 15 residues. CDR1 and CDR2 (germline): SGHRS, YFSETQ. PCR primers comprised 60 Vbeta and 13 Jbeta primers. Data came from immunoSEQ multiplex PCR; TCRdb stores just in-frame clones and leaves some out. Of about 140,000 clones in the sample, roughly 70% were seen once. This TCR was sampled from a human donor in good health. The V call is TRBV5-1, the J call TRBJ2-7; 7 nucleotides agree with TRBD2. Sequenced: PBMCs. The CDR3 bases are TGCGCCAGCAGCTTGGCCGGGACTAACGCCTACGAGCAGTACTTC. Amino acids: CASSLAGTNAYEQYF.